The rows below give T cell receptor beta chains drawn from one sample of a study of cytomegalovirus exposure and HLA in healthy donors. TCRdb keeps only in-frame clones here, not all; method: immunoSEQ multiplex PCR. The sample has some 200,000 clones, 82% seen once; the top ten hold 2.5% to 3.5%. The sequencing input was PBMCs. Receptor source: a middle-aged woman in good health and CMV-seronegative. The CDR3 runs from the conserved cysteine through the conserved F or W. Each record gives: D gene, V gene, clone size, J gene, CDR3 protein, CDR3 DNA. The D gene is left open where the match is weak. Clone size is stated in some rows and not others, as once, few, many or a class when expanded.

D gene: TRBD1
V gene: TRBV5-1
clone size: -
J gene: TRBJ2-1
CDR3 protein: CASSSARTGGYNEQFF
CDR3 DNA: TGCGCCAGCAGCTCAGCCCGGACAGGGGGGTACAATGAGCAGTTCTTC

D gene: TRBD1
V gene: TRBV5-4
clone size: -
J gene: TRBJ1-5
CDR3 protein: CASSPGTGINQPQHF
CDR3 DNA: TGTGCCAGCAGCCCCGGGACAGGGATTAATCAGCCCCAGCATTTT

D gene: TRBD1
V gene: TRBV30
clone size: few
J gene: TRBJ1-3
CDR3 protein: CAWAQGVQHTIYF
CDR3 DNA: TGTGCCTGGGCTCAGGGGGTGCAGCACACCATATATTTT

D gene: -
V gene: TRBV6-1
clone size: -
J gene: TRBJ2-7
CDR3 protein: CASSRTETYEQYF
CDR3 DNA: TGTGCCAGCAGTAGGACAGAAACCTACGAGCAGTACTTC

D gene: TRBD2
V gene: TRBV23-1
clone size: -
J gene: TRBJ2-7
CDR3 protein: CASTQVSKRLAGSEQYF
CDR3 DNA: TGCGCCAGCACTCAGGTCTCGAAGAGACTAGCGGGATCCGAGCAGTACTTC

D gene: TRBD2
V gene: TRBV4-1
clone size: -
J gene: TRBJ2-3
CDR3 protein: CASRSRGGTNTDTQYF
CDR3 DNA: TGCGCCAGCAGATCTCGGGGGGGAACGAACACAGATACGCAGTATTTT

D gene: TRBD2
V gene: TRBV4-1
clone size: -
J gene: TRBJ2-3
CDR3 protein: CASSQTRLAATDTQYF
CDR3 DNA: TGCGCCAGCAGCCAAACACGACTAGCGGCCACAGATACGCAGTATTTT

D gene: -
V gene: TRBV6-6
clone size: -
J gene: TRBJ1-1
CDR3 protein: CASSPTDTEAFF
CDR3 DNA: TGTGCCAGCAGTCCCACAGACACTGAAGCTTTCTTT

D gene: TRBD2
V gene: TRBV9
clone size: once
J gene: TRBJ2-3
CDR3 protein: CASSVGLAGYTDTQYF
CDR3 DNA: TGTGCCAGCAGCGTAGGGCTAGCGGGGTACACAGATACGCAGTATTTT

D gene: -
V gene: TRBV6-5
clone size: -
J gene: TRBJ2-7
CDR3 protein: CASSSPAVEGGGQYF
CDR3 DNA: TGTGCCAGCAGTTCCCCCGCTGTGGAGGGAGGTGGGCAGTACTTC

D gene: TRBD1
V gene: TRBV19
clone size: -
J gene: TRBJ2-1
CDR3 protein: CASSPSESGGYEQFF
CDR3 DNA: TGTGCCAGTAGTCCGAGCGAATCAGGGGGATATGAGCAGTTCTTC

D gene: -
V gene: TRBV11-2
clone size: -
J gene: TRBJ2-5
CDR3 protein: CASSLGSGLQETQYF
CDR3 DNA: TGTGCCAGCAGCTTAGGAAGCGGGCTTCAAGAGACCCAGTACTTC

D gene: -
V gene: TRBV30
clone size: -
J gene: TRBJ2-7
CDR3 protein: CAWSEWGGSYEQYF
CDR3 DNA: TGTGCCTGGAGCGAGTGGGGCGGTTCCTACGAGCAGTACTTC

D gene: -
V gene: TRBV6-1
clone size: -
J gene: TRBJ1-5
CDR3 protein: CASSEGWRNQPQHF
CDR3 DNA: TGTGCCAGCAGTGAAGGTTGGCGCAATCAGCCCCAGCATTTT

D gene: -
V gene: TRBV7-8
clone size: -
J gene: TRBJ2-5
CDR3 protein: CASGLAEGETQYF
CDR3 DNA: TGTGCCAGCGGGTTAGCGGAGGGAGAGACCCAGTACTTC

D gene: -
V gene: TRBV7-9
clone size: once
J gene: TRBJ2-6
CDR3 protein: CASSAEWGANVLTF
CDR3 DNA: TGTGCCAGCAGCGCCGAGTGGGGGGCCAACGTCCTGACTTTC

D gene: -
V gene: TRBV7-9
clone size: once
J gene: TRBJ1-2
CDR3 protein: CASSLVAQGGSDYGYTF
CDR3 DNA: TGTGCCAGCAGCTTAGTGGCTCAGGGTGGGTCTGACTATGGCTACACCTTC

D gene: TRBD2
V gene: TRBV2
clone size: -
J gene: TRBJ2-7
CDR3 protein: CASSEMVGISGSDEQYF
CDR3 DNA: TGTGCCAGCAGTGAAATGGTCGGTATTAGCGGGAGTGACGAGCAGTACTTC

D gene: TRBD1
V gene: TRBV28
clone size: -
J gene: TRBJ2-7
CDR3 protein: CASSLVQGDEQYF
CDR3 DNA: TGTGCCAGCAGTTTAGTACAGGGGGACGAGCAGTACTTC

D gene: -
V gene: TRBV9
clone size: -
J gene: TRBJ1-2
CDR3 protein: CASSATGRGYTF
CDR3 DNA: TGTGCCAGCAGCGCCACAGGGCGGGGCTACACCTTC

D gene: TRBD1
V gene: TRBV28
clone size: -
J gene: TRBJ1-5
CDR3 protein: CASRRPGGGNQPQHF
CDR3 DNA: TGTGCCAGCAGGCGGCCAGGGGGCGGGAATCAGCCCCAGCATTTT

D gene: TRBD1
V gene: TRBV6-1
clone size: -
J gene: TRBJ1-4
CDR3 protein: CASTRQGIGKLFF
CDR3 DNA: TGTGCCAGCACCCGACAGGGGATAGGAAAACTGTTTTTT

D gene: -
V gene: TRBV7-9
clone size: -
J gene: TRBJ2-5
CDR3 protein: CASSLGLLVQETQYF
CDR3 DNA: TGTGCCAGCAGCTTAGGGCTCCTAGTACAAGAGACCCAGTACTTC

D gene: TRBD2
V gene: TRBV28
clone size: once
J gene: TRBJ2-1
CDR3 protein: CASSFLQAGGPGDNEQFF
CDR3 DNA: TGTGCCAGCAGTTTTCTCCAAGCGGGAGGGCCCGGCGACAATGAGCAGTTCTTC

D gene: -
V gene: TRBV6-5
clone size: -
J gene: TRBJ1-4
CDR3 protein: CASSYRLRGKLFF
CDR3 DNA: TGTGCCAGCAGTTATCGGCTAAGGGGAAAACTGTTTTTT

D gene: TRBD1
V gene: TRBV4-1
clone size: -
J gene: TRBJ1-2
CDR3 protein: CASLGQKYGYTF
CDR3 DNA: TGCGCCAGCCTGGGACAGAAGTATGGCTACACCTTC

D gene: -
V gene: TRBV5-1
clone size: -
J gene: TRBJ2-7
CDR3 protein: CASSLDSADSGYEQYF
CDR3 DNA: TGCGCCAGCAGCTTGGATTCGGCAGACTCGGGTTACGAGCAGTACTTC

D gene: TRBD1
V gene: TRBV5-1
clone size: few
J gene: TRBJ1-1
CDR3 protein: CASSLAGQDRVGTEAFF
CDR3 DNA: TGCGCCAGCAGCTTGGCCGGCCAAGACAGGGTGGGTACTGAAGCTTTCTTT

D gene: TRBD1
V gene: TRBV19
clone size: few
J gene: TRBJ1-4
CDR3 protein: CASSDSGTGIEKLFF
CDR3 DNA: TGTGCCAGTAGTGATTCCGGGACAGGGATTGAAAAACTGTTTTTT

D gene: -
V gene: TRBV6-5
clone size: -
J gene: TRBJ2-5
CDR3 protein: CASSFGQISQETQYF
CDR3 DNA: TGTGCCAGCAGTTTTGGACAGATAAGCCAAGAGACCCAGTACTTC

D gene: -
V gene: TRBV7-9
clone size: -
J gene: TRBJ1-5
CDR3 protein: CASSLAGGSNQPQHF
CDR3 DNA: TGTGCCAGCAGCTTAGCGGGGGGTTCCAATCAGCCCCAGCATTTT

D gene: -
V gene: TRBV29-1
clone size: -
J gene: TRBJ1-2
CDR3 protein: CSAGDGRSGGYGYTF
CDR3 DNA: TGCAGCGCCGGGGACGGACGATCGGGGGGGTATGGCTACACCTTC

D gene: TRBD1
V gene: TRBV29-1
clone size: -
J gene: TRBJ2-7
CDR3 protein: CSVEVLGQGLYEQYF
CDR3 DNA: TGCAGCGTTGAAGTTCTGGGACAGGGGTTGTACGAGCAGTACTTC

D gene: -
V gene: TRBV6-6
clone size: once
J gene: TRBJ1-2
CDR3 protein: CASSSGGANYGYTF
CDR3 DNA: TGTGCCAGCAGTTCCGGGGGGGCTAACTATGGCTACACCTTC

D gene: -
V gene: TRBV5-8
clone size: -
J gene: TRBJ1-1
CDR3 protein: CASSFGLGAGTEAFF
CDR3 DNA: TGTGCCAGCAGCTTCGGATTGGGGGCGGGCACTGAAGCTTTCTTT

D gene: -
V gene: TRBV7-9
clone size: -
J gene: TRBJ2-1
CDR3 protein: CASSSENEQFF
CDR3 DNA: TGTGCCAGCAGCTCGGAGAATGAGCAGTTCTTC

D gene: TRBD2
V gene: TRBV10-1
clone size: -
J gene: TRBJ2-2
CDR3 protein: CASSESWAGGPSTGELFF
CDR3 DNA: TGCGCCAGCAGTGAGTCGTGGGCGGGAGGGCCGAGCACCGGGGAGCTGTTTTTT